One T cell receptor beta chain is described in this entry. What it binds is not known. Primers: 60 Vbeta forward and 13 Jbeta reverse. Assay used: immunoSEQ multiplex PCR; TCRdb lists only in-frame clones, some missing. The sample has more than 75,000 clones. The data originate from a study of cytomegalovirus exposure and HLA in healthy donors. Findings of the study overall: For TCR beta chains, V- and J-gene trimming was later linked to a missense DCLRE1C variant.

Per the germline V gene, CDR1 is SGHNT and CDR2 is YYREEE (reference sequence). The CDR3 sequence is 14 residues long. The V gene lost 5 bases and the J gene lost 2 bases, with 13 bases spanning the gap. The receptor was derived from a man over 45 in good health and CMV-seropositive. This sequence joins TRBV5-4 and TRBJ1-2; the D is unclear. The sequenced sample consisted of PBMCs. The CDR3 spells CASRKQGGNYGYTF. The CDR3 bases are TGTGCCAGCAGAAAACAAGGCGGAAACTATGGCTACACCTTC.